This T cell receptor (beta chain) was sequenced in a study of blood T cell repertoires in COVID-19. Study summary: Acute and convalescent COVID-19 specimens originated in the United States, Italy and Spain.

TCRdb keeps only in-frame clones here, not all; method: immunoSEQ multiplex PCR. The sample includes about 210,000 clones, 80% to 90% seen only once; the top ten take 3.8%. The J segment lost 3 bases and the V segment lost 3 bases, leaving 5 bases of the junction unmatched. The CDR3 is made up of 14 amino acids. Germline lookup yields CDR1 DFQATT and CDR2 SNEGSKA (reference sequence). Researchers sorted participants into cohorts using their self-reported clinical history. The genes are TRBV20-1 and TRBJ2-3; 8 bases line up with TRBD2. What was sequenced was PBMCs or T cells enriched from blood (not recorded which). This TCR came from a woman between 40 and 50 years old with acute COVID-19. CDR3: CSASAGRATDTQYF. The CDR3 region has the DNA TGCAGTGCTAGTGCCGGGAGGGCGACAGATACGCAGTATTTT.